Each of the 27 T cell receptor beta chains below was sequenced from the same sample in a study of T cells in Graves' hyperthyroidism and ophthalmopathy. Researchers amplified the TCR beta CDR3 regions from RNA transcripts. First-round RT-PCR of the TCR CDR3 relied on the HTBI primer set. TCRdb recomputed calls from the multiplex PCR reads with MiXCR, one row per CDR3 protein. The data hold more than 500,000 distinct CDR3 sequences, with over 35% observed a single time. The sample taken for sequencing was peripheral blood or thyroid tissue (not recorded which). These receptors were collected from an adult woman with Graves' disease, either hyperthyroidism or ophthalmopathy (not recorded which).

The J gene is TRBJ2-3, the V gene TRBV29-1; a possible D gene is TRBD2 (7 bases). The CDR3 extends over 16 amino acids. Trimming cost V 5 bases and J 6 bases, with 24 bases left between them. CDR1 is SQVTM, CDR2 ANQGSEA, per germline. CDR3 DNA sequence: TGCAGCGTTCTACCTGGGGGCGCGGGAGTCGCGGATACGCAGTATTTT. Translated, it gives CSVLPGGAGVADTQYF.

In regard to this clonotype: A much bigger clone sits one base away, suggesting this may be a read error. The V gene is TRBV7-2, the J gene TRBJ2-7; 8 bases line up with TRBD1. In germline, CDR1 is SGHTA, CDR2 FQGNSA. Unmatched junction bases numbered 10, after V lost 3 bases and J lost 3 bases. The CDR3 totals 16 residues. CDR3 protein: CASSLAGTGGFYEQYF. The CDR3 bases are TGTGCCAGCAGCTTGGCCGGTACAGGGGGTTTCTACGAGCAGTACTTC.

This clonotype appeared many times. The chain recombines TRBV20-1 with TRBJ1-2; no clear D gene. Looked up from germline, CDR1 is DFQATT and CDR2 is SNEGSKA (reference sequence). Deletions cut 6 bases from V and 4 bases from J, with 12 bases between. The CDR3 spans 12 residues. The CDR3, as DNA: TGCAGTGCGACCCAGCAGTTCTATGGCTACACCTTC. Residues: CSATQQFYGYTF.

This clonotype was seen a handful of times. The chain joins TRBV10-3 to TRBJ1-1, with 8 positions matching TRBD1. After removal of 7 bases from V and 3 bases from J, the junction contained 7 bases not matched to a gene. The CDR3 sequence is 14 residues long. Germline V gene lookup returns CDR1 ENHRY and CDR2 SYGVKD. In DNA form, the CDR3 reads TGTGCCATCAAGCTAACAGGGGGTTACACTGAAGCTTTCTTT. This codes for CAIKLTGGYTEAFF.

CDR3 residues: CASSSDRARARREEAFF. The CDR3 DNA reads as TGTGCCAGCAGCTCTGACAGGGCCCGGGCCCGACGAGAAGAAGCTTTCTTT. V is TRBV7-9 and J is TRBJ1-1; TRBD1 agrees at 7 bases. Trimming removed 4 bases from V and 8 bases from J; junction bases left unmatched: 19. The CDR3 totals 17 residues. CDR1 is SEHNR, CDR2 FQNEAQ, per germline (reference sequence).

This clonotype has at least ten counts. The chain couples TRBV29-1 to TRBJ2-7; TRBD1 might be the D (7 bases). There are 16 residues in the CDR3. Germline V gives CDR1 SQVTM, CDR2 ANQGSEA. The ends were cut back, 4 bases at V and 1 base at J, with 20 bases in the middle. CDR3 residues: CSVAGRGTDGSYEQYF. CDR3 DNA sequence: TGCAGCGTTGCGGGCAGGGGGACTGATGGTTCCTACGAGCAGTACTTC.

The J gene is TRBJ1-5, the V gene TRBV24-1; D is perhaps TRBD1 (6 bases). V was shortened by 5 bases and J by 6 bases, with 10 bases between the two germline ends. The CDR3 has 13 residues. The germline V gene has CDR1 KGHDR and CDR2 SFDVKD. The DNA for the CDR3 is TGTGCCACCAGTGCAGGGGTTACTCAGCCCCAGCATTTT. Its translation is CATSAGVTQPQHF.

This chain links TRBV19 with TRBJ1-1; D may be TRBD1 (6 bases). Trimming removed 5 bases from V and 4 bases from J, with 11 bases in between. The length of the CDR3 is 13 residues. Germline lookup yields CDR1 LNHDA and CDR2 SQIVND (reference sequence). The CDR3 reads CASSPVGGTEAFF. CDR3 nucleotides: TGTGCCAGTAGTCCGGTAGGGGGCACTGAAGCTTTCTTT.

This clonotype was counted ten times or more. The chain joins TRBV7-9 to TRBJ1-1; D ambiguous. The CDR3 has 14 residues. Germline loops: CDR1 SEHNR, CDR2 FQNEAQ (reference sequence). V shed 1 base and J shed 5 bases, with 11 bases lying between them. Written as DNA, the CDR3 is TGTGCCAGCAGCTTAGGGCAGGTGTGGACTGAAGCTTTCTTT. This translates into CASSLGQVWTEAFF.

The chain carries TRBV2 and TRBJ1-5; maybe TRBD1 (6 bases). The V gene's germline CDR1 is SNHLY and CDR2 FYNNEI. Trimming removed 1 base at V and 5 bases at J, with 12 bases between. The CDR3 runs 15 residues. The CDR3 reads CASSEGARGDQPQHF. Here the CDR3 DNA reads TGTGCCAGCAGTGAAGGGGCAAGGGGGGATCAGCCCCAGCATTTT.

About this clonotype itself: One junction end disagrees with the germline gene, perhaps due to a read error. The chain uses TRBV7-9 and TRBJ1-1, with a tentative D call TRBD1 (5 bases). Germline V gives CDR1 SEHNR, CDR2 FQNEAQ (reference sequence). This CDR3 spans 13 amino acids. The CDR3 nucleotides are TGTGCCAGCAGGAATTGGACGGACACTGGAGCTCTCTTT. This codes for CASRNWTDTGALF. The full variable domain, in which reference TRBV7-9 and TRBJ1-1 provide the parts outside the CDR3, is DTGVSQNPRHKITKRGQNVTFRCDPISEHNRLYWYRQTLGQGPEFLTYFQNEAQLEKSRLLSDRFSAERPKGSFSTLEIQRTEQGDSAMYLCASRNWTDTGALFGQGTRLTVV.

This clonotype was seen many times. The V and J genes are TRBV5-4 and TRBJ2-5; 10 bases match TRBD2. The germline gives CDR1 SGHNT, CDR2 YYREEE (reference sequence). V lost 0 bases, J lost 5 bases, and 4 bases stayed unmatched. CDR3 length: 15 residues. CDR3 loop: CASSLEREGRETQYF. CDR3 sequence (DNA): TGTGCCAGCAGCTTGGAGCGGGAGGGCAGGGAGACCCAGTACTTC.

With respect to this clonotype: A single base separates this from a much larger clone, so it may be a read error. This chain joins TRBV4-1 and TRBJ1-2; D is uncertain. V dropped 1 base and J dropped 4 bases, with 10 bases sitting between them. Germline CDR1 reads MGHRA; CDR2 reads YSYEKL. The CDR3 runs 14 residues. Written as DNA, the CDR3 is TGCGCCAGCAGCCAAGGATTCGCCGTCTATGGCTACACCTTC. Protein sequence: CASSQGFAVYGYTF.

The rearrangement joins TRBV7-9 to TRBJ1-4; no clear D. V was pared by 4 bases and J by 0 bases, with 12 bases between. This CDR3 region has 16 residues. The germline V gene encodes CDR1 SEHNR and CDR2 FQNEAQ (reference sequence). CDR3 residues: CASSSSTGTTNEKLFF. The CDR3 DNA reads TGTGCCAGCAGCTCGTCAACCGGGACAACTAATGAAAAACTGTTTTTT. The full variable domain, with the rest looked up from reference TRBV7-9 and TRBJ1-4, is DTGVSQNPRHKITKRGQNVTFRCDPISEHNRLYWYRQTLGQGPEFLTYFQNEAQLEKSRLLSDRFSAERPKGSFSTLEIQRTEQGDSAMYLCASSSSTGTTNEKLFFGSGTQLSVL.

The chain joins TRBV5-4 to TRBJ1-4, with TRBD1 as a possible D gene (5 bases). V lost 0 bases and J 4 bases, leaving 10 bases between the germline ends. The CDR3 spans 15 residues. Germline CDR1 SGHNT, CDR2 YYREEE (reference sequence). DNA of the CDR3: TGTGCCAGCAGCTTGGGCCAGGGTCGTAATGAAAAACTGTTTTTT. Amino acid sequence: CASSLGQGRNEKLFF. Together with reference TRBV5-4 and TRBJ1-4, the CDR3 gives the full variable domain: ETGVTQSPTHLIKTRGQQVTLRCSSQSGHNTVSWYQQALGQGPQFIFQYYREEENGRGNFPPRFSGLQFPNYSSELNVNALELDDSALYLCASSLGQGRNEKLFFGSGTQLSVL.

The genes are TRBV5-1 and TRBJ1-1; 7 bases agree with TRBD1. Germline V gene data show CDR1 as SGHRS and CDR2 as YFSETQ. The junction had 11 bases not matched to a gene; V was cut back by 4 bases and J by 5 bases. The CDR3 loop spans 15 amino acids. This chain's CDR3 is CASSKDRLGGTEAFF. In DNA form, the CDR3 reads TGCGCCAGCAGCAAGGACAGGCTGGGAGGTACTGAAGCTTTCTTT.

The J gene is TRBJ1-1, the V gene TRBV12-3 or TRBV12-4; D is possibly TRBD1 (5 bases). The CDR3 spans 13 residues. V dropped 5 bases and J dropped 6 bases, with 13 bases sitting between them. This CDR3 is CASSPTGDSEAFF. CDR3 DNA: TGTGCCAGCAGTCCCACGGGGGACTCTGAAGCTTTCTTT.

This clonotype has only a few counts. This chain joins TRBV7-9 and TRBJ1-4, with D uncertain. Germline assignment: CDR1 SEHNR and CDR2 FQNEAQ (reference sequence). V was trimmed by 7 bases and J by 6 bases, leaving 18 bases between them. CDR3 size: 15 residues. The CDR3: CASTIIGSTDEKLFF. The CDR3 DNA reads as TGTGCCAGCACCATCATCGGCAGCACCGATGAAAAACTGTTTTTT.

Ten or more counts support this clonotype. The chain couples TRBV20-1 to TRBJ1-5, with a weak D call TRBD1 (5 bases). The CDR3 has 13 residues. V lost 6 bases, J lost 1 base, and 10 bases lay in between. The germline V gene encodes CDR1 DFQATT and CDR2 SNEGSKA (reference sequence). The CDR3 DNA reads TGCAGTGCCACCCCAGGGAGCAATCAGCCCCAGCATTTT. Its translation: CSATPGSNQPQHF.

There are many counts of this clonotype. The CDR3 is CSARGQGASPLHF. DNA for the CDR3: TGCAGTGCTAGAGGGCAGGGGGCTTCACCCCTCCACTTT. The J gene is TRBJ1-6, the V gene TRBV20-1; TRBD1 matches at 8 bases. V gave up 1 base and J gave up 9 bases; unmatched junction bases: 2. The CDR3 is 13 amino acids. Germline assignment: CDR1 DFQATT and CDR2 SNEGSKA (reference sequence).

CDR3 bases: TGTGCCACCCGGTGTCCCGGGAAGACCCAGTACTTC. Its translation: CATRCPGKTQYF. This chain links TRBV2 with TRBJ2-5; the D gene is possibly TRBD2 (5 bases). CDR3 size: 12 residues. The ends were cut back, 10 bases at V and 6 bases at J, with 15 bases in the middle. Germline CDR1 is SNHLY and CDR2 is FYNNEI.

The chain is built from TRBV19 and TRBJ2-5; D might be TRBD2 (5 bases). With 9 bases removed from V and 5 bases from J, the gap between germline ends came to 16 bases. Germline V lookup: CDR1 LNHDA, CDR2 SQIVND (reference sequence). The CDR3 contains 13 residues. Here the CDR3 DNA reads TGTGCCAGCCGGGCTAGAGGGATGGAGACCCAGTACTTC. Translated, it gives CASRARGMETQYF. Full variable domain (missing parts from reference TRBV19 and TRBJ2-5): DGGITQSPKYLFRKEGQNVTLSCEQNLNHDAMYWYRQDPGQGLRLIYYSQIVNDFQKGDIAEGYSVSREKKESFPLTVTSAQKNPTAFYLCASRARGMETQYFGPGTRLLVL.

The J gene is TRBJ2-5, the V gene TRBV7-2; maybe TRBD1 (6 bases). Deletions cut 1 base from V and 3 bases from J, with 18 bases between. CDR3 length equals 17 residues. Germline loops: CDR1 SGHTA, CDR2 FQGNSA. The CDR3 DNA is TGTGCCAGCAGCTTAGGCAAAACAGGGTATGGGGAAGAGACCCAGTACTTC. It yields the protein CASSLGKTGYGEETQYF. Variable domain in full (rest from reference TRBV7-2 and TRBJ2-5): GAGVSQSPSNKVTEKGKDVELRCDPISGHTALYWYRQSLGQGLEFLIYFQGNSAPDKSGLPSDRFSAERTGGSVSTLTIQRTQQEDSAVYLCASSLGKTGYGEETQYFGPGTRLLVL.

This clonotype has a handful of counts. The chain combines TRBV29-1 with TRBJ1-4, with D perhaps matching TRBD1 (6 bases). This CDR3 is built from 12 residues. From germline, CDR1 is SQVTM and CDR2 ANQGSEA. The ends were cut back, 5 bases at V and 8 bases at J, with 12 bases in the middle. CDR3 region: CSVTSQGEKLFF. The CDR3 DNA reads TGCAGCGTTACCTCGCAGGGGGAAAAACTGTTTTTT.

CDR3 nucleotide sequence: TGTGCCAGCAGCTTAGCGACAGGGGCCGGGGCCAACGTCCTGACTTTC. Its protein product is CASSLATGAGANVLTF. The chain couples TRBV7-2 to TRBJ2-6, with TRBD1 matching 8 bases. The germline CDR1 and CDR2 sequences are SGHTA and FQGNSA. The CDR3 runs 16 residues. The trim removed 0 bases at V and 4 bases at J, leaving 2 bases unmatched.

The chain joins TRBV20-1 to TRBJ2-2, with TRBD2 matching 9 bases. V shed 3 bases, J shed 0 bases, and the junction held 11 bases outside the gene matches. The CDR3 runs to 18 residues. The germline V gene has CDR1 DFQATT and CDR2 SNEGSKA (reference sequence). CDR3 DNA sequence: TGCAGTGCTAGTCGATATATTAGCGGGAGCCCGAACACCGGGGAGCTGTTTTTT. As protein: CSASRYISGSPNTGELFF.

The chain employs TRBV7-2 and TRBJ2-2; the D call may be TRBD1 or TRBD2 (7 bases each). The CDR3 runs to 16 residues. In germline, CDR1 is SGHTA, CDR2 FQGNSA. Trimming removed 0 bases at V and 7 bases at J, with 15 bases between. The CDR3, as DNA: TGTGCCAGCAGCTTAGCGGGAGGGGGCTTGGTCGGGGAGCTGTTTTTT. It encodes CASSLAGGGLVGELFF.